The 8 T cell receptor beta chains below all came from one sample that was sequenced in a study of T cell repertoires in ileal Crohn's disease. The table came from immunoSEQ multiplex PCR; TCRdb's copy has only in-frame clones and leaves some out. This sample has 6,800 or so clones, with 79% found just once. The sample taken for sequencing was ileal tissue. These receptors all come from an adult with Crohn's disease.

V gene TRBV7-9 combines with J gene TRBJ1-2; 10 bases align to TRBD1. V dropped 0 bases and J dropped 8; count of bases not matched to a gene: 9. Germline lookup yields CDR1 SEHNR and CDR2 FQNEAQ (reference sequence). The CDR3 extends over 16 amino acids. CDR3 nucleotide sequence: TGTGCCAGCAGCTTAGCCCCCGGGACAGGGGCGCGGGGCTACACCTTC. This sequence encodes CASSLAPGTGARGYTF.

The chain has TRBV29-1 and TRBJ2-1, with TRBD2 matching over 10 bases. The CDR3 contains 15 residues. V trimming: 4 bases; J trimming: 6 bases; junction bases outside the gene matches: 9. CDR1 is SQVTM and CDR2 is ANQGSEA in the germline V gene. The CDR3 DNA sequence: TGCAGCGTTGGTATCCCTAGCGGGGGCACCAATGAGCAGTTCTTC. Its protein product is CSVGIPSGGTNEQFF.

This rearrangement joins TRBV11-1 to TRBJ2-1; D may be TRBD2 (6 bases). Trimming cost V 2 bases and J 2 bases, with 22 bases left between them. In germline, CDR1 is SGHAT, CDR2 FQDESV (reference sequence). The CDR3 runs 19 residues. The CDR3 nucleotides read TGTGCCAGCAGCTTAAAATGGCTTAGCGGAGACCGGGCCTACAATGAGCAGTTCTTC. Translating gives CASSLKWLSGDRAYNEQFF.

V gene TRBV6-6 combines with J gene TRBJ1-4; 9 nucleotides match TRBD1. The ends lost 0 bases at V and 2 bases at J; junction bases unmatched: 1. The CDR3 is 16 amino acids. CDR1 MNHNY and CDR2 SVGAGI come from the germline V gene (reference sequence). CDR3 sequence (DNA): TGTGCCAGCAGTTACTCGACAGGGGGGACTAATGAAAAACTGTTTTTT. Translation: CASSYSTGGTNEKLFF.

V and J are TRBV9 and TRBJ2-1, with TRBD1 as a possible D gene (6 bases). The CDR3 loop spans 16 amino acids. Germline V gives CDR1 SGDLS, CDR2 YYNGEE. The V end lost 0 bases, the J end lost 7 bases, and 17 bases lay between the germline ends. CDR3 in amino acids: CASSVDMGARGNEQFF. The DNA of the CDR3 is TGTGCCAGCAGCGTAGATATGGGGGCGAGAGGTAATGAGCAGTTCTTC.

In DNA, the CDR3 is TGCGCCAGCAGTGAGCGACAGGCGTTTGGTGAGCAGTTCTTC. Its translation: CASSERQAFGEQFF. The chain joins TRBV10-1 to TRBJ2-1; D may be TRBD1 (6 bases). Trimming pared 2 bases from V and 9 bases from J, leaving 14 bases between. The CDR3 covers 14 residues. Germline V gene sequence: CDR1 WNHNN, CDR2 SYGVQD (reference sequence).

The chain carries TRBV6-1 and TRBJ1-3; no clear D gene. Trimming left V 4 bases short and J 2 bases short, with 6 bases between. Germline V gene sequence: CDR1 MNHNS, CDR2 SASEGT. The CDR3 has 13 amino acids. This CDR3 is CASSALTGNTIYF. In nucleotides, the CDR3 is TGTGCCAGCAGTGCACTGACTGGAAACACCATATATTTT.

In this sample, this clone turned up once. Here the CDR3 reads CASGLVRGRGYEQYF. The CDR3, as DNA: TGTGCTAGTGGTTTGGTAAGGGGCAGGGGCTACGAGCAGTACTTC. The genes are TRBV12-5 and TRBJ2-7; D might be TRBD1 (6 bases). V was shortened by 0 bases and J by 3 bases, with 12 bases between the two germline ends. The CDR3 has 15 residues. CDR1 is LGHNT, CDR2 FRNRAP, per germline.